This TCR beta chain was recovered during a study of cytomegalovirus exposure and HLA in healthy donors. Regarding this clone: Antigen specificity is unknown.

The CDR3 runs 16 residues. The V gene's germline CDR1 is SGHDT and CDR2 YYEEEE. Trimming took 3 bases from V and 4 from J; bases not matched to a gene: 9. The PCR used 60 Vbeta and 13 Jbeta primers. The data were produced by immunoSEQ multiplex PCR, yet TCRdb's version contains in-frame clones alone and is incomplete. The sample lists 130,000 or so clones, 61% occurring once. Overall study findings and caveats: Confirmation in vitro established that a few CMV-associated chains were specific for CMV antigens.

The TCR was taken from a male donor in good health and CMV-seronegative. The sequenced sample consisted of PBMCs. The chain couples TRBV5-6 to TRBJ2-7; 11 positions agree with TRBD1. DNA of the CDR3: TGTGCCAGCAGCTCCCCCCGGACAGGGGGCATATACGAGCAGTACTTC. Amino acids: CASSSPRTGGIYEQYF.